This TCR beta chain was recovered during a study of blood T cell repertoires in COVID-19. Per the germline V gene, CDR1 is SGHDT and CDR2 is YYEEEE. CDR3 length: 15 amino acids. Trimming cost V 2 bases and J 15 bases, with 24 bases left between them. Sequencing was performed with immunoSEQ multiplex PCR; in TCRdb, only in-frame clones are kept and a portion is missing. This table holds about 270,000 clones, about nine tenths found once. The chain is built from TRBV5-6 and TRBJ2-1; a possible D gene is TRBD2 (6 bases). The sample was peripheral blood. The sequence was obtained from a man between 35 and 55 years old with active or convalescent COVID-19. Here the CDR3 DNA reads TGTGCCAGCAGCTTACCTACAACGGACTACCGAGGGCTGTTCTTC. It translates to CASSLPTTDYRGLFF.